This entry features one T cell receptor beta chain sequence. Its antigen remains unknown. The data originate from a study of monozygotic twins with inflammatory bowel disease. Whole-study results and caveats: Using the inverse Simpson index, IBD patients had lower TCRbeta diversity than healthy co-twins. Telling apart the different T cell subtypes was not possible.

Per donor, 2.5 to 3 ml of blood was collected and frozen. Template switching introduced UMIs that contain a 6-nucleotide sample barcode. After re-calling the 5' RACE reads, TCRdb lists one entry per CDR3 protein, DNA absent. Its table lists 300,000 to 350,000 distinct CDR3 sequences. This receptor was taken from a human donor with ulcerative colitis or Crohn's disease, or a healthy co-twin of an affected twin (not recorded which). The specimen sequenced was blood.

The CDR3 sequence: CASSRDRSSYEQYF. This chain joins TRBV18 and TRBJ2-7; TCRdb selects TRBD1, and the lack of DNA leaves this call unchecked. There are 14 residues in the CDR3. Germline-derived CDR1 and CDR2 are KGHSH and LQKENI.